The clone carrying this T cell receptor (beta chain) was detected a few times. What it binds is unknown. The data belong to a study of beta chain features in type 1 diabetes. Points from the study as a whole: TCRB CDR3 length was moderately but significantly reduced in all four CD4+ subsets of Type 1 diabetes patients. Compared to healthy donors, patients appeared to have naive, central memory and Treg TCRB repertoires that were more alike. Possible PCR preference for shorter templates applied equally to patients and controls.

The CDR3 is 15 amino acids. V shed 3 bases and J shed 0 bases, with 11 bases lying between them. The germline CDR1 and CDR2 sequences are SGHDN and FVKESK. As every portion of the isolated RNA was reverse transcribed, the sequencing read expressed TCRB transcripts. Some clones are missing from TCRdb's copy, which holds only in-frame ones; the method was immunoSEQ multiplex PCR. The sample has 95,000 to 150,000 clones; approximately 16% are singletons. The specimen was central memory CD4+ T cells from blood. The J gene is TRBJ1-2, the V gene TRBV14; D is undetermined. The source is a man under 40 with type 1 diabetes. CDR3 in amino acids: CASSQARPTNYGYTF. The CDR3 DNA follows: TGTGCCAGCAGCCAGGCCAGGCCAACTAACTATGGCTACACCTTC.